The T cell receptor beta chain described here comes from a study of cytomegalovirus exposure and HLA in healthy donors (TCRdb year 2017). Study-wide context: In an earlier analysis of roughly 500 of the donors, around 300 Gb of sequence data and roughly 100 million unique TCR beta sequences from about 190 million T cells were reported. About 280 gigabases of sequencing data and around 90 million unique TCR sequences made up an early release that covered over 550 HLA-typed donors. Among the roughly 400 genotyped donors, about 83% belonged to the genetic ancestry cluster associated with self-reported Caucasian donors. The study was designed to test whether signatures of past pathogen exposure could be identified by cataloging public T cell receptors. The study used immunosequencing to profile the T cell repertoires of approximately 640 subjects and linked those repertoires to cytomegalovirus serostatus. A separate validation cohort of roughly 120 different subjects was used in addition to the 666-subject first cohort. High-throughput TCR immunosequencing, statistical association of individual TCRs with disease status, and machine learning were combined to predict cytomegalovirus infection status. In a later analysis, previously published TCR beta repertoires from several hundred donors were re-analyzed and high-resolution HLA genotyping was added so that TCR occurrence patterns could be studied. Rather than using new phenotypic data, the later analysis identified candidate immune exposures from TCR beta sequences and from how often those sequences occurred across donors. An earlier analysis of 587 of the donors used high-throughput TCR beta sequencing to judge whether each TCR beta V gene segment behaved as functional or pseudogenic. Donor age, sex, ethnicity and CMV serostatus were compiled together with the repertoire data. A later genetic analysis used genome-wide SNP genotypes for about 65% of the roughly 700 donors, treating that subset as a discovery cohort. Every discovery cohort repertoire had been produced on one sequencing platform. Class I and class II HLA loci were covered by the typing at four-digit resolution. The number of donors typed differed by locus, with about 629-630 for A, B, C, DRB1 and DQB1, roughly 520 for DQA1, some 570 for DPA1, and around 460 for DPB1. Because of strong linkage in the cohort, roughly five DR-DQ haplotypes were treated as single units for association and clustering. Among a few hundred genotyped donors of the cohort, an average of about 240,000 unique TCR beta nucleotide sequences were sequenced per donor, roughly a sixth of them non-productive.

V lost 1 base and J lost 6 bases, and the count of bases not matched to a germline gene is 3. The germline V gene (reference sequence) yields MNHEY for CDR1 and SMNVEV for CDR2. The CDR3, cysteine through phenylalanine, is 14 amino acids long. CDR3 DNA only is kept here, 42 bases in frame from base 1. Libraries were built with the immunoSEQ multiplex PCR assay. A mixture of 60 forward primers for TCR Vbeta segments and 13 reverse primers for TCR Jbeta segments was used in the multiplex PCR. A multiplex PCR assay on genomic DNA amplified the CDR3 region of rearranged TCR beta genes. Amplified TCR beta libraries were sequenced as 87-base-pair reads on the Illumina HiSeq System. Turning to the authors' computational methods: A later analysis tallied 70 million to 100 million unique TCR beta chains across the 650 to 750 repertoires, and about 10 million of those chains were shared by two or more donors. To remove PCR and sequencing errors, raw reads were error-corrected and collapsed into unique sequences using a nearest-neighbor algorithm that merged closely related sequences. V, D and J gene segments were assigned by aligning CDR3 sequences to IMGT reference sequences. Each retained sequence needed at least a six-nucleotide match to both a V gene segment and a J gene segment. Rearrangements were classified as productive when the CDR3 lacked stop codons and remained in frame with V and J, and all other rearrangements were classified as non-productive. Following IMGT convention, CDR3 was defined as the stretch from the second conserved V-encoded cysteine up to the conserved J-encoded phenylalanine. The earlier analysis of fewer than 700 of the donors excluded sequences that lacked an unambiguous match to a single V gene segment. An earlier analysis of fewer than 750 of the donors called V segments functional above 56.7% productive rearrangements and segregating when the between-donor standard deviation exceeded 5%. A statistical classification framework was developed to diagnose cytomegalovirus status using the catalog of TCR beta chain sequences. In a later analysis, TCR nucleotide sequences were compared against IMGT/GENE-DB human TR gene sequences so that V and J genes could be assigned. In a later analysis, CDR3 sequences and most-parsimonious VDJ recombination scenarios were assigned using the TCRdist pipeline. In a later analysis, every TCR beta chain was defined by the combination of its CDR3 amino acid sequence and its V-gene family, and reads without a unique V-gene family were dropped. In a later analysis, around 600 highly shared, low-generation-probability nucleotide sequences were removed to address suspected cross-contamination and a sequencing artifact. In a later analysis, a clonal expansion index for each public chain was calculated from normalized within-repertoire ranks of inferred template counts. In a later analysis, generation probabilities were computed with a VDJ recombination model fitted to out-of-frame rearrangements, and the resulting probabilities were checked against IGoR. A later analysis scored TCR-TCR, TCR-HLA and TCR-CMV co-occurrence with hypergeometric tests, applying a repertoire-size bias correction to TCR pairs. In a later analysis, false discovery rates were estimated by permuting HLA or CMV assignments 20 times. A later analysis grouped co-occurring TCRs with DBSCAN, adding TCRdist sequence similarity when clustering within HLA-allele-positive subsets. Repertoires with fewer than 30,000 or more than 120,000 public chains were left out of co-occurrence clustering, as were roughly five repertoires with anomalous nucleotide sharing. In TCRdb, the immuneACCESS table is reduced to in-frame sequences with V and J assigned. These tables do not hold every clone; where another copy was compared, an unresolved V gene accounts for under half, and the others remain unexplained. D and trimming come from the DNA, and the V and J calls and clone size come from that table. Across this sample there are 170,000 or so clones, with around 80% seen only once. About 0.72% of the sample comes from the top ten.

The cohort was made up of 500 to 850 healthy bone marrow donors. Cohort members were all nominally healthy when sampled, although unrecorded immune exposures were likely present. The donor was CMV seronegative and belonged to the group of several hundred seronegative cohort members. Every donor gave a peripheral blood sample, and the peripheral blood mononuclear cells from that sample were used for TCR beta sequencing. The Qiagen DNeasy Blood Extraction Kit was used to extract genomic DNA from the blood cell samples. Beyond this particular receptor, the publication reports: The cohort was sequenced for TCR beta chains only, and without alpha or paired-chain data the features that could be detected were limited. In a later analysis, several top co-occurrence clusters were reported to appear linked to parvovirus B19, influenza, CMV and Epstein-Barr virus. A further reported finding was that TCR beta sequences accurately predicted the HLA-A and HLA-B alleles for most subjects in the first cohort. The authors suggested that the approach could potentially be generalized to other disease states and immunological phenotypes. In a later analysis, most CMV-associated TCR beta chains were found to appear HLA-restricted, with HLA associations seemingly driven largely by CMV exposure. Correlated functional status among segregating V segments might reflect linkage disequilibrium, but an unknown experimental factor could not be ruled out. At a false discovery rate of 0.05, a later analysis linked around 17,000 TCR beta sequences to specific HLA alleles. A later genetic analysis associated a missense DCLRE1C variant with V-gene and J-gene trimming of TCR beta chains, and an independent cohort replicated the association. The presence/absence analyses assumed that sequencing depth was roughly uniform across donors, and that assumption may not be true. In a later analysis, the rate of TCR association differed among HLA loci, with DRB1 alleles having the most associated TCRs and HLA-C alleles having the fewest. The study listed 150 to 200 TCR beta chains as associated with cytomegalovirus. The earlier analysis of fewer than 750 of the donors excluded seventeen rarely observed V segments, including chromosome 9 orphons, because counts were too low. HLA typing was unavailable for some donors at each locus, so association tests used only the typed subset. Some IMGT-functional V segments, including TRBV6-2 and TRBV6-3, could not be told apart with the 87-base-pair reads, so those segments were excluded. The classifier was reported to diagnose cytomegalovirus status with high specificity and sensitivity in both the original and validation cohorts. In vitro tests confirmed that three of the cytomegalovirus-associated TCR beta chains recognize cytomegalovirus antigens. When HLA alleles, especially DR and DQ, strongly co-occurred, attributing TCR associations to individual alleles was difficult. Compared with the roughly 720-donor mean, donors in an Asian-associated ancestry cluster had fewer N-insertions in productive TCRs, according to a later genetic analysis. A group of highly shared sequence variants was considered likely to be a technical artifact of the sequencing pipeline. The only immune exposure information available for the cohort was CMV serostatus. In an earlier analysis of about 550 of the donors, most TCR beta V segments were observed in productive rearrangements about 87% or about 30% of the time, broadly matching IMGT annotations. While some public TCRs were present in many individuals, most TCR sequences turned up only very rarely across donors. In a later analysis, HLA-associated TCR beta chains showed more clonal expansion and lower generation probabilities than non-associated chains that were equally common.

Worth noting for this clone: The antigen it recognizes is unknown. Base qualities are not at hand, and no much larger clone is one base apart.

The rearrangement joined TRBV27 to TRBJ2-1, with 7 bases in between that match TRBD2. The receptor comes from a middle-aged woman in good health and CMV-seronegative. Specimen: PBMCs. The CDR3 reads CASSLWGGFNEQFF. The nucleotide sequence reads TGTGCCAGCAGTTTATGGGGGGGGTTCAATGAGCAGTTCTTC.